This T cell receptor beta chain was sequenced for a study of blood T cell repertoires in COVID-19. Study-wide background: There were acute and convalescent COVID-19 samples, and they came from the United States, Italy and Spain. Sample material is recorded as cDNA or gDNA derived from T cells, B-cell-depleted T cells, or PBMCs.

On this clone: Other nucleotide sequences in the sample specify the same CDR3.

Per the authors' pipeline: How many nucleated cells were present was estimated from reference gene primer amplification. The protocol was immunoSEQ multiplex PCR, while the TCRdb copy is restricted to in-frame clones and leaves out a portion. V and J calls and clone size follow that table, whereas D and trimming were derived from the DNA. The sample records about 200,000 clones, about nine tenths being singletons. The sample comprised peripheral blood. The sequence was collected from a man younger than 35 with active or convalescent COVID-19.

The CDR3 nucleotides read TGTGCCAGCAGTGGACAGCAAGAAGTCTACGAGCAGTACTTC. Its protein is CASSGQQEVYEQYF. The J gene is TRBJ2-7, the V gene TRBV6-6, with D possibly TRBD1 on 6 matching bases. Germline loops: CDR1 MNHNY, CDR2 SVGAGI (reference sequence). The CDR3 sequence is 14 residues long. V was pared by 5 bases and J by 3 bases, with 14 bases between.